This entry lists 13 T cell receptor beta chains sequenced from one sample in a study of T-cell memory formation after mild COVID-19. TCRdb itself ran the 5' RACE reads through MiXCR, one entry per CDR3 protein. Found here are approximately 410,000 distinct CDR3 sequences, more than 20% of them singletons; the top ten hold around 14%. Specimen: PBMCs or a T cell subset sorted from them (not recorded which). The receptors were gathered from an adult woman who had mild COVID-19 (a few samples of this study predate the infection). Cell type and time point are not known.

This clonotype was detected only a few times. The chain has TRBV5-1 and TRBJ2-7; 7 bases line up with TRBD1. The germline V gene encodes CDR1 SGHRS and CDR2 YFSETQ. CDR3 length: 14 residues. The trim removed 0 bases at V and 5 bases at J, leaving 5 bases unmatched. The CDR3, as DNA: TGCGCCAGCAGCTTGGGACAGGGAGTCAACGAGCAGTACTTC. It encodes CASSLGQGVNEQYF.

The V gene is TRBV2, the J gene TRBJ2-1, with no clear D. Germline CDR1 SNHLY, CDR2 FYNNEI. The CDR3 has 14 amino acids. V was pared by 2 bases and J by 3 bases, with 8 bases between. The CDR3 DNA reads TGTGCCAGCAGTGAACGGCTGAGCTACAATGAGCAGTTCTTC. Protein product: CASSERLSYNEQFF.

In this sample, this clonotype turned up a few times. The V and J genes are TRBV12-3 or TRBV12-4 and TRBJ2-7; TRBD1 matches at 10 bases. This CDR3 has 15 residues. V was clipped by 5 bases and J by 4 bases; unmatched bases: 8. The CDR3 region has the DNA TGTGCCAGCAGTGATATTCCGGGACAGGGGTACGAGCAGTACTTC. Translation gives CASSDIPGQGYEQYF.

The chain links TRBV12-3 or TRBV12-4 to TRBJ2-6; D remains ambiguous. The CDR3 contains 15 residues. Trimming removed 3 bases from V and 1 base from J, with 7 bases in between. CDR3 region: CASSFLQSGANVLTF. The CDR3 region has the DNA TGTGCCAGCAGTTTCCTTCAATCTGGGGCCAACGTCCTGACTTTC.

This clonotype occurred a few times. The chain is built from TRBV5-1 and TRBJ2-1, with 8 bases identical to TRBD2. Germline assignment: CDR1 SGHRS and CDR2 YFSETQ. V gave up 1 base and J gave up 5 bases; unmatched junction bases: 5. The CDR3 is 15 amino acids. CDR3 sequence (DNA): TGCGCCAGCAGCTTGTGGGCGGGAGGCCACAATGAGCAGTTCTTC. Translating it yields CASSLWAGGHNEQFF.

On this clonotype: The junction differs from germline at one of its ends, possibly a read error. The V call is TRBV5-6, the J call TRBJ1-1, with D hard to call. The germline V gene encodes CDR1 SGHDT and CDR2 YYEEEE. CDR3 length: 13 residues. CDR3 amino acids: CASTLAGNTEAFF. The CDR3 bases are TGTGCCAGCACCTTGGCCGGAAACACTGAAGCTTTCTTT.

V and J are TRBV5-1 and TRBJ2-7, with D perhaps matching TRBD2 (6 bases). The CDR3 runs 11 residues. With 5 bases removed from V and 7 bases from J, the gap between germline ends came to 10 bases. The germline V gene has CDR1 SGHRS and CDR2 YFSETQ. The CDR3 spells CASRGRGEQYF. DNA of the CDR3: TGCGCCAGCAGGGGACGGGGGGAGCAGTACTTC. The full variable domain, completed using reference TRBV5-1 and TRBJ2-7, is KAGVTQTPRYLIKTRGQQVTLSCSPISGHRSVSWYQQTPGQGLQFLFEYFSETQRNKGNFPGRFSGRQFSNSRSEMNVSTLELGDSALYLCASRGRGEQYFGPGTRLTVT.

This clonotype has more than one count but fewer than ten. The chain couples TRBV12-3 or TRBV12-4 to TRBJ1-1, with D unclear. The V end lost 2 bases, the J end lost 1 base, and 14 bases lay between the germline ends. This CDR3 has 16 residues. This chain's CDR3 is CASSLSGNRANTEAFF. The CDR3 bases are TGTGCCAGCAGTTTATCGGGGAACAGAGCGAACACTGAAGCTTTCTTT.

The J gene is TRBJ1-6, the V gene TRBV30, with a weak D call TRBD1 (5 bases). The CDR3 extends over 14 amino acids. Germline-derived CDR1 and CDR2 are GTSNPN and SVGIG (reference sequence). Between the trimmed V and J ends, which lost 3 bases and 4 bases, there was a span of 10 bases. In nucleotides, the CDR3 is TGTGCCTGGAGCTTGACAGTATATAATTCACCCCTCCACTTT. Residues: CAWSLTVYNSPLHF.

The chain joins TRBV6-5 to TRBJ1-1; D ambiguous. The CDR3 consists of 14 residues. Germline CDR1 and CDR2: MNHEY and SVGAGI. Trimming left V 4 bases short and J 0 bases short, with 9 bases between. The CDR3 coding sequence is TGTGCCAGCAGTTCCTTCAGCATGAACACTGAAGCTTTCTTT. Translation gives CASSSFSMNTEAFF.

This clonotype came up a few times. This chain joins TRBV6-5 and TRBJ1-1; D call uncertain. CDR1 MNHEY and CDR2 SVGAGI come from the germline V gene. V lost 0 bases to trimming and J lost 10 bases, with 18 bases between them. The CDR3 is 15 amino acids. CDR3 coding DNA: TGTGCCAGCAGTTACTCTAATAGACAAACGTCGGGAGCTTTCTTT. Translated, it gives CASSYSNRQTSGAFF.

The chain employs TRBV5-1 and TRBJ2-3; no firm D call. This CDR3 comprises 16 residues. V was pared by 0 bases and J by 0 bases, with 11 bases between. The germline V gene encodes CDR1 SGHRS and CDR2 YFSETQ. The CDR3 sequence: CASSLAGRASTDTQYF. CDR3 nucleotide sequence: TGCGCCAGCAGCTTGGCCGGTAGGGCCAGCACAGATACGCAGTATTTT.

Only a few counts were recorded for this clonotype. The chain combines TRBV3-1 with TRBJ2-2; 9 positions match TRBD2. The V gene's germline CDR1 is LGHDT and CDR2 YNNKEL (reference sequence). The CDR3 is 16 residues long. With V trimmed by 2 bases and J by 7 bases, 8 bases remained unmatched. This chain's CDR3 is CASSQTAGGRFGELFF. The CDR3 DNA is TGTGCCAGCAGCCAAACCGCGGGGGGGCGGTTCGGGGAGCTGTTTTTT.